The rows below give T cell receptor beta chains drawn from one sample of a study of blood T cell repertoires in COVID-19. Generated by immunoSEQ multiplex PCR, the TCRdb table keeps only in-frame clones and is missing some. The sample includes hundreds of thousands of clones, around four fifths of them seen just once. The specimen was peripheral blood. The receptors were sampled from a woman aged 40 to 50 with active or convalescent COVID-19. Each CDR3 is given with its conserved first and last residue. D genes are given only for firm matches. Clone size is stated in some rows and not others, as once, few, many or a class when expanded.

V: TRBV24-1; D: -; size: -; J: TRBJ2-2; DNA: TGTGCCACCAGTGATTTGCCGGGCGGAACAAAATCATGGGACACCGGGGAGCCGTTTTTT; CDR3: CATSDLPGGTKSWDTGEPFF
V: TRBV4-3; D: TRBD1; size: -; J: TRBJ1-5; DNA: TGCGCCAGCAGCCCGGTGAGACAGGGGGCGAGTAGCAATCAGCCCCAGCATTTT; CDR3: CASSPVRQGASSNQPQHF
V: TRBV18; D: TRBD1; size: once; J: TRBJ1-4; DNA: TGTGCCAGCTCACCACCGACAGGGACGCTCCACCAGGGGAAAAAACTGTTTTTT; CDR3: CASSPPTGTLHQGKKLFF
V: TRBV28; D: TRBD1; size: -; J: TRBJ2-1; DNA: TGTGCCAGCAGTTTACCCACAGGGGGCATAGATGAGCAGTTCTTC; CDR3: CASSLPTGGIDEQFF
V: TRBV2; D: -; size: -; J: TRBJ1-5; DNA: TGTGCCAGCAGTGAGACAGTACCCGGCAATCAGCCCCAGCATTTT; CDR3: CASSETVPGNQPQHF
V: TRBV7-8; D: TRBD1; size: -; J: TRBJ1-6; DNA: TGTGCCAGCAGCCTACAGACAGGGATTAGCTATAATTCACCCCTCCACTTT; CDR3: CASSLQTGISYNSPLHF
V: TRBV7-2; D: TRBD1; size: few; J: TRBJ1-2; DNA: TGTGCCAGCAGCTCTGGGACAGGGCAGGGCGGCTACACCTTC; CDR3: CASSSGTGQGGYTF
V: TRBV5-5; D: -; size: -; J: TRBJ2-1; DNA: TGTGCCAGCAGTCAAACTGACAATGAGCAGTTCTTC; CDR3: CASSQTDNEQFF
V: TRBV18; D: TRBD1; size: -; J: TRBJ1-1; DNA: TGTGCCAGCTCCCTGAGAGGGGGCCTGACTGAAGCTTTCTTT; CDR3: CASSLRGGLTEAFF
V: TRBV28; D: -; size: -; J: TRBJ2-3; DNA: TGTGCCAGCAACCTACCGACAGTCCCAGATACGCAGTATTTT; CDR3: CASNLPTVPDTQYF
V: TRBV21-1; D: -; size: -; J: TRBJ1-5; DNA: TGTGCCAGCAGCAAAGCGTGGGGGACAGGGGGCAATCAGCCCCAGCATTTT; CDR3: CASSKAWGTGGNQPQHF
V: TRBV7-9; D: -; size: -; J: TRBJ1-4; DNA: TGTGCCAGCAGCCCTTTAAGCTTCAGAGGGTTCGAAAAACTGTTTTTT; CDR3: CASSPLSFRGFEKLFF
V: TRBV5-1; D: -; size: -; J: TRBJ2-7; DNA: TGCGCCAGCAGCTTGAGAACAGGTACCTACGAGCAGTACTTC; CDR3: CASSLRTGTYEQYF
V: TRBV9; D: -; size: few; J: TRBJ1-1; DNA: TGTGCCAGCGGGATCGGGGTCGGAACTGAAGCTTTCTTT; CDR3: CASGIGVGTEAFF
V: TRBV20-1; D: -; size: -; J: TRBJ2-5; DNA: TGCAGTGCTAGAGATCGACATTCCCAGTACTTC; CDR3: CSARDRHSQYF
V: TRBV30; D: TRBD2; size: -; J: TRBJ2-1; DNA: TGTGCCTGGAGTGTAGGCGGTAGCGGGAGGGCCGATGAGCAGTTCTTC; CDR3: CAWSVGGSGRADEQFF
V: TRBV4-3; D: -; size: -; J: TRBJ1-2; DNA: TGCGCCAGCAGCCAAGATCGGGGCTATGGCTACACCTTC; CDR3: CASSQDRGYGYTF
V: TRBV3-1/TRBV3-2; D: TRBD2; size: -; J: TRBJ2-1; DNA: TGTGCCAGCAGCCCAACCTCTAGCGGATACTACAATGAGCAGTTCTTC; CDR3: CASSPTSSGYYNEQFF
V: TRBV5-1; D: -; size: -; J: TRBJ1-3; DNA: TGCGCCAGCAGCTTGACAGGGCCTCCGAACTCTGGAAACACCATATATTTT; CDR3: CASSLTGPPNSGNTIYF
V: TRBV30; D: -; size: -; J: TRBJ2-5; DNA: TGTGCCGGTAACTTCCGGGACACGGAGACCCAGTACTTC; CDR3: CAGNFRDTETQYF
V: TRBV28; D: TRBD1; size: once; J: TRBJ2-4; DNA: TGTGCCAGCAGTTTGCCGGGGACAGGGGACAACATTCAGTACTTC; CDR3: CASSLPGTGDNIQYF
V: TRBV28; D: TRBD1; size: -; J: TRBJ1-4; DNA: TGTGCCAGCAGAACCGGGACAGTGGGTGAAAAACTGTTTTTT; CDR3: CASRTGTVGEKLFF
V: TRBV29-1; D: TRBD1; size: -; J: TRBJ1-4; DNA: TGCAGCGTTGGACGGACAGGGACCGCCGAAAAACTGTTTTTT; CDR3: CSVGRTGTAEKLFF
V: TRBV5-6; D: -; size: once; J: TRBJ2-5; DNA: TGTGCCAGCAGCCCCGCGGGGATAGAGACCCAGTACTTC; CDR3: CASSPAGIETQYF
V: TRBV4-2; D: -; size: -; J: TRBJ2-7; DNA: TGTGCCAGCAGCCAGTATGACAGTCTCTCCTACGAGCAGTACTTC; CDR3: CASSQYDSLSYEQYF
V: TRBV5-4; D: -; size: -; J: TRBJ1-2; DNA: TGTGCCAGCAGCTTGGATCGGGGAACTACGGATGGCTACACCTTC; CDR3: CASSLDRGTTDGYTF
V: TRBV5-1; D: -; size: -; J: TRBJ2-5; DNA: TGCGCCAGCAGCTTGGGGTCAGGTCAAGAGACCCAGTACTTC; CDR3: CASSLGSGQETQYF
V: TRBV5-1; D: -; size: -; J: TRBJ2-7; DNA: TGCGCCAGCAGCTCAAAACAGGGAACGTCCACCTACGAGCAGTACTTC; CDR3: CASSSKQGTSTYEQYF
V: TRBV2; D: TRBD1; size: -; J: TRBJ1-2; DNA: TGTGCCAGCAGTGAAACCTTGCCTACAGGGGTCTATGGCTACACCTTC; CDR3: CASSETLPTGVYGYTF
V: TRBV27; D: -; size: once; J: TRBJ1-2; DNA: TGTGCCAGCACTAATTTCGGGAGAGCCAATGGCTACACCTTC; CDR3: CASTNFGRANGYTF
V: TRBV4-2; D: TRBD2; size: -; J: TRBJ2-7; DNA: TGTGCCAGCAGCCAGCTTAGCGGGAGCCCGCCTGACGAGCAGTACTTC; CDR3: CASSQLSGSPPDEQYF
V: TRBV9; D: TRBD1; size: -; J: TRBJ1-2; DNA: TGTGCCAGCAGCGTAGGAGGGGGCTCACCTACTAACTATGGCTACACCTTC; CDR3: CASSVGGGSPTNYGYTF
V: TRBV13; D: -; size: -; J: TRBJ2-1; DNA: TGTGCCAGCAGCAACAGCCCTCGGTCCCTTGAACCCTACAATGAGCAGTTCTTC; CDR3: CASSNSPRSLEPYNEQFF
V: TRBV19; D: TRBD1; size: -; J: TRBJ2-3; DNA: TGTGCCAGTAGTATTGGGACAGGGAGGGGCACAGATACGCAGTATTTT; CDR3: CASSIGTGRGTDTQYF
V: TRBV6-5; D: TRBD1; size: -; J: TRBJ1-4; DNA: TGTGCCAGCAGTTCCGGGCGGAGGGGGCGAGGACTGTTTTTT; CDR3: CASSSGRRGRGLFF
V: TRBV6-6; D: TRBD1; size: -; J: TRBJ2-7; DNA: TGTGCCAGCAGCCCTTGGCGGACAGGGGGCGGGGAGCAGTACTTC; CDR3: CASSPWRTGGGEQYF
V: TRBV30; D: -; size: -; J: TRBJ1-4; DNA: TGTGCCTGGAGTGTACTAGGGCGGCTACTGTTTTTT; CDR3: CAWSVLGRLLFF
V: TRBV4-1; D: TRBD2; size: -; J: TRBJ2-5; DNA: TGCGCCAGCAGCCAAGATTGGGGGGCTGTGACTAGCGGGGAACAAGAGACCCAGTACTTC; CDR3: CASSQDWGAVTSGEQETQYF
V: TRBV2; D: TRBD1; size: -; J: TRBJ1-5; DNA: TGTGCCAGCAATGGACAGGGCCATAGCAATCAGCCCCAGCATTTT; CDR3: CASNGQGHSNQPQHF
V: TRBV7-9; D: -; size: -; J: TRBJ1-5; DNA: TGTGCCAGCAGCTTAGTGGGAGGGTTACCCAGTCAGCCCCAGCATTTT; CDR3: CASSLVGGLPSQPQHF
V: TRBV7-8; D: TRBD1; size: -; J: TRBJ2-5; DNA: TGTGCCAGCAGCCAAACCGGGACAGTCGAAGGGACCCAGTACTTC; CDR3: CASSQTGTVEGTQYF
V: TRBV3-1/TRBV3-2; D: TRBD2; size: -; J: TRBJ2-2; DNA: TGTGCCAGCAGCACTCTAGCGGGAGCGGCCGGGGAGCTGTTTTTT; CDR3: CASSTLAGAAGELFF
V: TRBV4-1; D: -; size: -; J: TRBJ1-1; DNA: TGCGCCAGCAGCCAAGTCTCGAGGGGGGGTCGTCCTGAAGCTTTCTTT; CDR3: CASSQVSRGGRPEAFF
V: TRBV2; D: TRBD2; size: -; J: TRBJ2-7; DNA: TGTGCCAGCGGAGGCGGGAGGGATTACGAGCAGTACTTC; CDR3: CASGGGRDYEQYF
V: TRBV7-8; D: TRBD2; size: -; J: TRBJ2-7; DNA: TGTGCCAGCAGCCCACTACTTTCCGGGACAGAAGGCACTAGCGGGAGATCCTACGAGCAGTACTTC; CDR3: CASSPLLSGTEGTSGRSYEQYF
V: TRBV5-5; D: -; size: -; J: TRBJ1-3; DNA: TGTGCCAGCAGCTTGGGCAGCTCTGGAAACACCATATATTTT; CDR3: CASSLGSSGNTIYF
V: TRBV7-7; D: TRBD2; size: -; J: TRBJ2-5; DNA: TGTGCTAGCAGCTTAGCGGGGGGGTCCCCAAAATTCCAGTACTTC; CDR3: CASSLAGGSPKFQYF
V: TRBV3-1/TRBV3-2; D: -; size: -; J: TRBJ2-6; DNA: TGTGCCAGCAGCCCTCGACTCTTCTCTGGGGCCAACGTCCTGACTTTC; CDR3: CASSPRLFSGANVLTF
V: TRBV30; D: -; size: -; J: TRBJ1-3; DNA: TGTGCCTGGGGCGGGGTTTACTCTGGAAACACCATATATTTT; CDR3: CAWGGVYSGNTIYF
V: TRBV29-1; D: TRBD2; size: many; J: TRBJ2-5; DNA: TGCAGCGTTAGCGGGAGGTTGGGTCAAGAGACCCAGTACTTC; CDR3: CSVSGRLGQETQYF
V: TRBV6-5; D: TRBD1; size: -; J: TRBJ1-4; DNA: TGTGCCAGCAGTTCCCGGACAGGGGGCAGAGAAAAACTGTTTTTT; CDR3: CASSSRTGGREKLFF
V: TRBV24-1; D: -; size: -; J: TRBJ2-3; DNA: TGTGCCACCAGTGATGAGGGAGCCTTCACAGATACGCAGTATTTT; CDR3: CATSDEGAFTDTQYF
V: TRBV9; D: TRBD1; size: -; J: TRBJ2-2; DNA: TGTGCCAGCAGCGTAGCTCAGGGGGCGGCGGGGGAGCTGTTTTTT; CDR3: CASSVAQGAAGELFF
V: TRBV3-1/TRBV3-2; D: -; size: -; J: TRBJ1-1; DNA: TGTGCCAGCAGCCAATCTTCCTACACTGAAGCTTTCTTT; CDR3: CASSQSSYTEAFF